This T cell receptor (beta chain) was identified in a study of T-cell reconstitution after alpha-beta-depleted transplantation in children. This clonotype was counted many times. The antigen remains unidentified. TCRbeta library preparation incorporated unique molecular identifiers. TCRdb ran MiXCR on the PCR reads and lists one entry per CDR3 protein. The table has around 580,000 distinct CDR3 sequences, roughly 23% seen once; the top ten hold 13% to 15%. Regarding the study as a whole: Surviving recipient cells, namely T cells and thymic progenitors, were the source of high day-60 TCRbeta diversity in some patients.

V was clipped by 6 bases and J by 10 bases, with 15 bases between them. The CDR3 length is 12 residues. The V gene's germline CDR1 is DFQATT and CDR2 SNEGSKA (reference sequence). This rearrangement joins TRBV20-1 to TRBJ1-4; D not resolved. The receptor's source is a boy in the first two years of life who had a stem cell transplant for acute myeloid leukemia, so the T cells may come from the graft donor. This specimen consisted of PBMCs, mostly from graft donor cells, obtained 360 days after TCRalphabeta/CD19-depleted stem cell transplant. The CDR3 loop is CSATSRGGKLFF. The CDR3 coding sequence is TGCAGTGCCACCTCCCGGGGAGGAAAACTGTTTTTT.